Listed below are T cell receptor beta chains from one sample, sequenced in a study of blood T cell repertoires in COVID-19. Method: immunoSEQ multiplex PCR; TCRdb's copy keeps in-frame clones and lacks some. Of roughly 220,000 clones listed, 90% are singletons. The sample was PBMCs or T cells enriched from blood (not recorded which). All receptors come from a man younger than 45 who had been exposed to COVID-19. Both conserved end residues are part of each CDR3. D genes are given only for firm matches. The size entry is marked missing in some rows and otherwise reads once, few, many or a size class.

CDR3 protein,CDR3 DNA,J gene,V gene,D gene,clone size
CASAGRLNTEAFF,TGTGCCAGCGCTGGCAGATTAAACACTGAAGCTTTCTTT,TRBJ1-1,TRBV6-5,.,.
CASSEARGLDTIYF,TGTGCCAGCAGTGAAGCAAGGGGTCTAGACACCATATATTTT,TRBJ1-3,TRBV2,.,.
CASSHPLAGNEQYF,TGCGCCAGCAGCCACCCTCTGGCAGGGAACGAGCAGTACTTC,TRBJ2-7,TRBV4-1,.,.
CSGGVIDTEAFF,TGCAGCGGGGGTGTAATTGACACTGAAGCTTTCTTT,TRBJ1-1,TRBV29-1,.,.
CAISESEGVHQETQYF,TGTGCCATCAGTGAGTCTGAAGGGGTACACCAAGAGACCCAGTACTTC,TRBJ2-5,TRBV10-3,.,medium-sized
CASSERQGISSYNEQFF,TGTGCCAGCAGTGAAAGGCAGGGTATAAGCTCCTACAATGAGCAGTTCTTC,TRBJ2-1,TRBV6-1,.,.
CASSQDMNTEAFF,TGCGCCAGCAGCCAAGATATGAACACTGAAGCTTTCTTT,TRBJ1-1,TRBV4-3,.,.
CASSYLLLRGEQYF,TGTGCCAGCAGTTATCTTCTCCTGCGGGGCGAGCAGTACTTC,TRBJ2-7,TRBV6-6,.,.
CASSFPGSYEQYF,TGTGCCAGCAGCTTCCCAGGCTCGTACGAGCAGTACTTC,TRBJ2-7,TRBV7-9,.,.
CATFSGGLGDTQYF,TGTGCCACTTTTAGCGGGGGCCTTGGAGATACGCAGTATTTT,TRBJ2-3,TRBV10-3,TRBD2,.
CASSLGPAGELFF,TGTGCCAGCAGCCTAGGGCCAGCCGGGGAGCTGTTTTTT,TRBJ2-2,TRBV7-2,.,.
CASSQKAGGPETQYF,TGTGCCAGCAGCCAGAAAGCGGGGGGGCCCGAGACCCAGTACTTC,TRBJ2-5,TRBV3-1/TRBV3-2,TRBD2,.
CASSLEDRGNQPQHF,TGTGCCAGCAGCTTGGAGGACAGGGGCAATCAGCCCCAGCATTTT,TRBJ1-5,TRBV5-6,TRBD1,.
CASSQVGRGLYGYTF,TGCGCCAGCAGCCAAGTGGGCAGGGGGCTATATGGCTACACCTTC,TRBJ1-2,TRBV4-1,TRBD1,.
CSAKHPQEQFF,TGCAGTGCCAAACACCCGCAGGAGCAGTTCTTC,TRBJ2-1,TRBV20-1,.,.
CATTRGRGRQETQYF,TGCGCCACCACGAGAGGGCGGGGGCGCCAAGAGACCCAGTACTTC,TRBJ2-5,TRBV4-1,.,.
CASSFGGEAFF,TGTGCCAGCAGCTTCGGGGGTGAAGCTTTCTTT,TRBJ1-1,TRBV7-9,.,.
CASSPGGGSNQPQHF,TGTGCCAGCAGCCCCGGGGGGGGGAGCAATCAGCCCCAGCATTTT,TRBJ1-5,TRBV6-5,.,.
CASSLDWGTAYEQYF,TGTGCCAGCAGTCTCGATTGGGGGACAGCCTACGAGCAGTACTTC,TRBJ2-7,TRBV27,TRBD1,once
CAWARGGGRGLNGAFF,TGTGCCTGGGCGAGAGGTGGTGGCAGGGGGCTAAATGGAGCTTTCTTT,TRBJ1-1,TRBV30,TRBD1,.
CASSPGAYSSYNEQFF,TGTGCCAGCAGCCCAGGGGCGTACAGCTCCTACAATGAGCAGTTCTTC,TRBJ2-1,TRBV7-9,.,.
CASSSQTGSTDTQYF,TGTGCCAGCAGCTCGCAAACGGGAAGCACAGATACGCAGTATTTT,TRBJ2-3,TRBV11-3,.,.
CASSLSQGAYQPQHF,TGTGCCAGCAGTTTAAGCCAGGGGGCCTATCAGCCCCAGCATTTT,TRBJ1-5,TRBV27,TRBD1,.
CARRRQDRGSEKLFF,TGTGCCAGAAGGAGACAGGACAGGGGAAGTGAAAAACTGTTTTTT,TRBJ1-4,TRBV5-3,TRBD1,.
CASSFQGASTGELFF,TGTGCCAGCAGCTTCCAGGGGGCGAGCACCGGGGAGCTGTTTTTT,TRBJ2-2,TRBV5-5,TRBD1,.
CASSTSTGFDGYTF,TGTGCCAGTAGTACTTCCACAGGGTTCGATGGCTACACCTTC,TRBJ1-2,TRBV19,.,few
CASSLSERALSYEQYF,TGTGCCAGCAGCTTATCGGAGCGCGCTCTCTCCTACGAGCAGTACTTC,TRBJ2-7,TRBV11-3,.,.
CASSLHDRVYGYTF,TGTGCCAGCAGCCTTCACGACAGGGTGTATGGCTACACCTTC,TRBJ1-2,TRBV3-1/TRBV3-2,TRBD1,.
CASSEQTGGGSYEQYF,TGCGCCAGCAGCGAACAGACAGGGGGGGGGTCCTACGAGCAGTACTTC,TRBJ2-7,TRBV4-3,TRBD1,few
CASSYSAGAASPLHF,TGTGCCAGCAGTTACTCGGCAGGGGCGGCTTCACCCCTCCACTTT,TRBJ1-6,TRBV6-5,.,.
CASSLQTGLASPLHF,TGTGCCAGCAGCTTGCAGACAGGACTAGCCTCACCCCTCCACTTT,TRBJ1-6,TRBV5-6,.,.
CASRRRGDNSPLHF,TGTGCCAGCAGGAGGCGGGGTGATAATTCACCCCTCCACTTT,TRBJ1-6,TRBV6-4,.,.
CASSPRLETRYGYTF,TGTGCCAGCAGCCCTCGTTTAGAAACCCGCTATGGCTACACCTTC,TRBJ1-2,TRBV5-4,.,.
CASSLEGWGGSTEAFF,TGTGCCAGCAGTTTAGAGGGGTGGGGGGGGTCCACTGAAGCTTTCTTT,TRBJ1-1,TRBV27,.,.
CASSQDHTSGGGYTQYF,TGTGCCAGCAGCCAAGATCATACTAGCGGGGGGGGTTATACGCAGTATTTT,TRBJ2-3,TRBV3-1/TRBV3-2,TRBD2,.
CASSSGTSSYNEQFF,TGTGCCAGCAGCTCCGGGACTAGCTCCTACAATGAGCAGTTCTTC,TRBJ2-1,TRBV11-3,TRBD2,.
CASSVVVEGSGLFF,TGTGCCAGCAGCGTAGTAGTGGAAGGATCAGGTTTGTTCTTC,TRBJ2-1,TRBV9,.,once
CASSLGGQLRQPQHF,TGCGCCAGCAGCTTGGGGGGACAATTGAGGCAGCCCCAGCATTTT,TRBJ1-5,TRBV5-1,.,many
CASSYRGGSSYNEQFF,TGTGCCAGCAGTTACCGGGGGGGGAGCTCCTACAATGAGCAGTTCTTC,TRBJ2-1,TRBV6-5,TRBD2,.
CASSQTGVYRSFF,TGCGCCAGCAGCCAGACAGGGGTGTATCGGTCTTTCTTT,TRBJ1-1,TRBV4-1,TRBD1,.
CASSAPGGRTEAFF,TGTGCCAGCAGCGCCCCGGGGGGCCGGACTGAAGCTTTCTTT,TRBJ1-1,TRBV6-2/TRBV6-3,.,once
CASSFQVNGAAFF,TGTGCCAGCAGTTTTCAGGTCAATGGGGCAGCTTTCTTT,TRBJ1-1,TRBV12-3/TRBV12-4,.,.
CASSKEGQAGYEQYF,TGTGCCAGCAGCAAGGAGGGCCAGGCAGGCTACGAGCAGTACTTC,TRBJ2-7,TRBV9,.,.
CASSPDFYSGNTIYF,TGTGCCAGCTCACCAGACTTTTACTCTGGAAACACCATATATTTT,TRBJ1-3,TRBV18,.,.
CASSSTANTGELFF,TGTGCCAGCTCATCGACAGCGAACACCGGGGAGCTGTTTTTT,TRBJ2-2,TRBV18,.,.
CAITRQGLSYGYTF,TGTGCCATCACCCGACAGGGGCTGAGCTATGGCTACACCTTC,TRBJ1-2,TRBV10-3,TRBD1,few
CASSQDKGRTSGVRGEQYF,TGCGCCAGCAGCCAAGATAAGGGAAGGACTAGCGGGGTAAGGGGCGAGCAGTACTTC,TRBJ2-7,TRBV4-3,TRBD2,.
CSADRSYNEQFF,TGCAGCGCGGACAGATCGTACAATGAGCAGTTCTTC,TRBJ2-1,TRBV29-1,.,.
CATPTGKNYGYTF,TGTGCCACCCCGACAGGGAAGAACTATGGCTACACCTTC,TRBJ1-2,TRBV2,TRBD1,.
CASSPLPVGLWDQPQHF,TGTGCCAGCAGCCCCTTACCGGTGGGACTCTGGGATCAGCCCCAGCATTTT,TRBJ1-5,TRBV7-9,.,.
CASSLGGGNQPQHF,TGTGCCAGCAGTTTAGGGGGGGGCAATCAGCCCCAGCATTTT,TRBJ1-5,TRBV6-5,.,once
CASSFGAGTPEQYF,TGTGCCAGCAGCTTCGGAGCGGGGACCCCCGAGCAGTACTTC,TRBJ2-7,TRBV11-2,TRBD2,.
CASSLAQGGSYNSPLHF,TGTGCCAGCAGCTTAGCCCAGGGAGGCTCCTATAATTCACCCCTCCACTTT,TRBJ1-6,TRBV11-2,.,.
CASSYPTGKGTEAFF,TGTGCCAGCAGTTACCCGACAGGGAAGGGGACTGAAGCTTTCTTT,TRBJ1-1,TRBV6-2/TRBV6-3,TRBD1,.
CASSFGSEGQHF,TGCGCCAGCAGTTTCGGGTCGGAGGGCCAGCATTTT,TRBJ1-5,TRBV10-2,.,.
CASSFTAVKALHF,TGTGCCAGCAGCTTTACAGCAGTAAAGGCTCTCCACTTT,TRBJ1-6,TRBV5-6,.,.
CASTLGGLAGRGETQYF,TGCGCCAGCACCCTGGGAGGACTAGCGGGGAGAGGGGAGACCCAGTACTTC,TRBJ2-5,TRBV5-1,TRBD2,.
CASSPRDRDPYNSPLHF,TGTGCCAGCTCACCACGGGACAGGGACCCCTATAATTCACCCCTCCACTTT,TRBJ1-6,TRBV18,TRBD1,.
CASSLRQGGNQPQHF,TGTGCCAGCAGCTTACGACAGGGGGGCAATCAGCCCCAGCATTTT,TRBJ1-5,TRBV7-2,TRBD1,.